The following is a T cell receptor (beta chain) sequence with its context. Its antigen remains unknown. With a J-beta primer mix and a sample-barcoded 5' primer, a second PCR ran about 6 to 11 cycles. TCRdb reprocessed the 5' RACE reads via MiXCR and lists one record per CDR3 protein. This table holds 600,000 to 800,000 distinct CDR3 sequences, 52% found once. The data were taken from a study of blood T cells in healthy people across ages. The study, taken as a whole, reports: Across the age range, TCR beta diversity per million T cells fell in a roughly linear way.

CDR1 and CDR2 from the germline V gene are SQVTM and ANQGSEA. CDR3 length: 13 residues. Trimming took 4 bases from V and 4 from J, leaving 13 bases between them. Sequenced material: blood. The TCR comes from a woman of 80 years or more in good health. This chain joins TRBV29-1 and TRBJ2-5; D perhaps matches TRBD1 (7 bases). CDR3 nucleotides: TGCAGCGTTGGGGGGGCAGGGGGAGAGACCCAGTACTTC. It codes for CSVGGAGGETQYF.